This T cell receptor (beta chain) was sequenced for a study of blood T cell repertoires in COVID-19. The cohort comprised adults aged roughly 18 to 95 years residing in approximately 25 US areas. TCRdb's copy holds only in-frame clones and misses some; the assay was immunoSEQ multiplex PCR. The profile shows 250,000 to 350,000 clones, 75% to 90% of them singletons. The CDR3 extends over 14 amino acids. Looked up from germline, CDR1 is SGHTA and CDR2 is FQGNSA. After removal of 5 bases from V and 3 bases from J, the junction contained 3 bases not matched to a gene. This receptor was obtained from a woman in her twenties or thirties who had recovered from COVID-19. The sequenced material came from PBMCs or T cells enriched from blood (not recorded which). The rearrangement joins TRBV7-2 to TRBJ1-4; TRBD1 matches at 7 bases. CDR3 nucleotides: TGTGCCAGCAGCATGCAGGGGGCTAATGAAAAACTGTTTTTT. Its translation: CASSMQGANEKLFF.